The 32 T cell receptor beta chains given below trace back to one sample, sequenced in a study of response to subunit inactivated influenza vaccine. TCRdb fed the RT-PCR reads into MiXCR, producing one record per CDR3 protein. The table lists approximately 200,000 distinct CDR3 sequences, approximately 15% of them singletons, with about a quarter in the top ten. Sample: CD8+ T cells sorted from PBMCs, taken 5 to 6 days after vaccination. All receptors come from a man in his forties or fifties who received an inactivated influenza vaccine.

The chain carries TRBV2 and TRBJ2-7; D unclear. CDR3 length equals 10 residues. Germline loops: CDR1 SNHLY, CDR2 FYNNEI. Trimming removed 3 bases at V and 3 bases at J, with 0 bases between. CDR3 coding DNA: TGTGCCAGCAGTGACTACGAGCAGTACTTC. Translation gives CASSDYEQYF.

This clonotype turned up a few times. The chain couples TRBV7-6 to TRBJ2-7; D is possibly TRBD1 (6 bases). Looked up from germline, CDR1 is SGHVS and CDR2 is FNYEAQ. The length of the CDR3 is 14 residues. V was cut by 5 bases and J by 0 bases, with 11 bases left in between. The CDR3 DNA sequence: TGTGCCAGCAGCGCGACAGGCGTCTCCTACGAGCAGTACTTC. Translated, it gives CASSATGVSYEQYF.

This clonotype was detected ten times or more. V and J are TRBV4-1 and TRBJ2-3; the match to TRBD2 covers 10 bases. Trimming at V came to 3 bases and at J to 2 bases, leaving 5 bases not matched to a gene. The germline V gene encodes CDR1 MGHRA and CDR2 YSYEKL. The CDR3 is 16 residues long. Written as DNA, the CDR3 is TGCGCCAGCAGCCACCCAGCGGGGGGGAACACAGATACGCAGTATTTT. This encodes CASSHPAGGNTDTQYF.

There are a few counts of this clonotype. The chain has TRBV12-3 or TRBV12-4 and TRBJ1-2; 7 bases agree with TRBD1. Losses at the gene ends were 5 bases for V and 7 bases for J; bases not matched to a gene: 13. The CDR3 is 15 residues long. The CDR3 is CASSHSVDRAGGYTF. CDR3 bases: TGTGCCAGCAGTCACTCCGTAGACAGGGCAGGTGGCTACACCTTC.

This clonotype was recorded many times. The V gene is TRBV4-3, the J gene TRBJ2-1; 11 bases align to TRBD2. This CDR3 is built from 17 residues. Germline-derived CDR1 and CDR2 are LGHNA and YSLEER. The ends lost 0 bases at V and 8 bases at J; junction bases unmatched: 9. The CDR3 is CASSQDPTSGSVDEQFF. The CDR3 bases are TGCGCCAGCAGCCAAGATCCAACTAGCGGGAGTGTCGATGAGCAGTTCTTC.

The J gene is TRBJ2-5, the V gene TRBV12-3 or TRBV12-4; 8 nucleotides line up with TRBD1. J was trimmed by 5 bases and V by 2 bases; bases with no gene match: 7. This CDR3 spans 15 amino acids. The CDR3 bases are TGTGCCAGCAGTTTACACAGGGGGAGTTCGGAGACCCAGTACTTC. This gives the protein CASSLHRGSSETQYF.

The chain combines TRBV7-9 with TRBJ2-1; D not certain. The CDR3 extends over 15 amino acids. Per the germline V gene, CDR1 is SEHNR and CDR2 is FQNEAQ (reference sequence). Trimming stripped 5 bases from V and 2 bases from J, with 13 bases between. The CDR3 DNA reads as TGTGCCAGCAGCCAAGCTGGAAGGGCCTACAATGAGCAGTTCTTC. Translation gives CASSQAGRAYNEQFF. The whole variable domain, filled in from reference TRBV7-9 and TRBJ2-1, reads DTGVSQNPRHKITKRGQNVTFRCDPISEHNRLYWYRQTLGQGPEFLTYFQNEAQLEKSRLLSDRFSAERPKGSFSTLEIQRTEQGDSAMYLCASSQAGRAYNEQFFGPGTRLTVL.

This clonotype has more than one count but fewer than ten. The V gene is TRBV7-6, the J gene TRBJ2-7; D is tentatively TRBD1 or TRBD2 (5 bases each). This CDR3 has 14 amino acids. CDR1 and CDR2 (germline): SGHVS, FNYEAQ. Trimming took off 5 bases at V and 3 bases at J, with 14 bases between the two ends. The CDR3 loop reads CASSIGDGVYEQYF. For the CDR3, the DNA is TGTGCCAGCAGCATAGGGGACGGGGTCTACGAGCAGTACTTC.

The chain uses TRBV10-2 and TRBJ2-7; 7 bases are a match to TRBD1. V dropped 5 bases and J dropped 4; count of bases not matched to a gene: 5. The germline V gene has CDR1 WSHSY and CDR2 SAAADI. The length of the CDR3 is 13 residues. DNA of the CDR3: TGCGCCAGCAGTCAATACAGGGGATACGAGCAGTACTTC. This gives the protein CASSQYRGYEQYF.

The chain has TRBV10-3 and TRBJ2-2; D gene unclear. CDR1 ENHRY and CDR2 SYGVKD come from the germline V gene. The CDR3 has 14 amino acids. The V gene lost 3 bases and the J gene lost 2 bases, with 7 bases spanning the gap. CDR3 DNA: TGTGCCATCAGTGATTCAGTTAACACCGGGGAGCTGTTTTTT. Translating it yields CAISDSVNTGELFF.

The sample holds a few counts of this clonotype. The chain joins TRBV5-5 to TRBJ2-7; TRBD1 agrees at 7 bases. V shed 1 base, J shed 5 bases, and the junction held 6 bases outside the gene matches. The germline V gene encodes CDR1 SGHKS and CDR2 YYEKEE (reference sequence). This CDR3 is 14 amino acids long. The CDR3 loop reads CASSLTSGGNEQYF. As DNA, the CDR3 is TGTGCCAGCAGCTTGACGTCAGGGGGAAACGAGCAGTACTTC.

The rearrangement links TRBV7-9 to TRBJ1-1, with TRBD1 as a possible D gene (5 bases). Per the germline V gene, CDR1 is SEHNR and CDR2 is FQNEAQ (reference sequence). V dropped 4 bases and J dropped 2 bases, with 17 bases sitting between them. The CDR3 loop spans 16 amino acids. The CDR3 region is CASSWGLQATNTEAFF. The CDR3 region has the DNA TGTGCCAGCAGCTGGGGATTACAGGCCACCAACACTGAAGCTTTCTTT.

This clonotype was detected only a few times. This sequence joins TRBV4-3 and TRBJ2-3; TRBD2 agrees at 12 bases. CDR3 length: 19 residues. Trimming at V came to 0 bases and at J to 7 bases, leaving 14 bases not matched to a gene. Per the germline V gene, CDR1 is LGHNA and CDR2 is YSLEER. The CDR3 is CASSQDASVLTSGRNTQYF. CDR3 DNA sequence: TGCGCCAGCAGCCAAGATGCCTCGGTATTGACTAGCGGGAGAAATACGCAGTATTTT.

In its sample, this clonotype was seen a few times. This sequence joins TRBV7-6 and TRBJ2-7, with a possible D match to TRBD1 (5 bases). The V end lost 1 base, the J end lost 4 bases, and 11 bases lay between the germline ends. Germline assignment: CDR1 SGHVS and CDR2 FNYEAQ. The CDR3 sequence is 14 residues long. The CDR3 is CASSLEYQGYEQYF. In DNA form, the CDR3 reads TGTGCCAGCAGCTTAGAGTATCAGGGATACGAGCAGTACTTC.

In its sample, this clonotype was seen many times. The genes are TRBV5-1 and TRBJ2-1; no clear D gene. CDR1 SGHRS and CDR2 YFSETQ come from the germline V gene. Trimming shortened V by 5 bases and J by 3 bases, and 6 bases separated the two germline ends. The CDR3 is 12 amino acids. This CDR3 is CASRVGYNEQFF. CDR3 DNA sequence: TGCGCCAGCAGGGTTGGCTACAATGAGCAGTTCTTC.

Only a few counts were recorded for this clonotype. One end of the junction varies from germline; a read error may be responsible. The chain has TRBV20-1 and TRBJ2-7, with D possibly matching TRBD2 (5 bases). CDR3 length: 14 amino acids. The germline CDR1 and CDR2 sequences are DFQATT and SNEGSKA (reference sequence). The CDR3 DNA follows: TGCAGTGCAAGAGTACCTGAGGGAGCCTACGAGCAGTACTTC. Amino acids: CSARVPEGAYEQYF.

The V gene is TRBV7-2, the J gene TRBJ2-3; D not certain. CDR3 size: 15 residues. Trimming pared 1 base from V and 6 bases from J, leaving 14 bases between. CDR1 is SGHTA, CDR2 FQGNSA, per germline. CDR3 bases: TGTGCCAGCAGCTTAGTAGGCGGCCAGGTTGATACGCAGTATTTT. It is translated as CASSLVGGQVDTQYF.

The chain links TRBV7-9 to TRBJ2-2; perhaps TRBD1 as D (5 bases). CDR1 is SEHNR and CDR2 is FQNEAQ in the germline V gene (reference sequence). V lost 4 bases and J 3 bases, leaving 12 bases between the germline ends. CDR3 length: 15 amino acids. CDR3 DNA sequence: TGTGCCAGCAGCTCCGTCCGCAGGGACACCGGGGAGCTGTTTTTT. Protein: CASSSVRRDTGELFF.

The rearrangement links TRBV4-3 to TRBJ1-2; TRBD1 aligns across 7 bases. Looked up from germline, CDR1 is LGHNA and CDR2 is YSLEER. This CDR3 has 16 residues. The junction had 9 bases not matched to a gene; V was cut back by 0 bases and J by 5 bases. The DNA of the CDR3 is TGCGCCAGCAGCCAAGACGAAGGGACAGTCCCATATGGCTACACCTTC. Amino acid sequence: CASSQDEGTVPYGYTF.

This clonotype has only a few counts. The CDR3 loop reads CASSYSRTGGLTGELFF. As DNA, the CDR3 is TGTGCCAGCAGTTACTCCAGGACAGGGGGCCTTACCGGGGAGCTGTTTTTT. The genes are TRBV6-5 and TRBJ2-2, with TRBD1 matching over 11 bases. The junction had 5 bases not matched to a gene; V was cut back by 0 bases and J by 5 bases. The CDR3 is 17 amino acids. Germline V gene data show CDR1 as MNHEY and CDR2 as SVGAGI.

The chain carries TRBV20-1 and TRBJ2-7, with D possibly TRBD1 on 7 matching bases. CDR1 and CDR2 (germline): DFQATT, SNEGSKA (reference sequence). This CDR3 is 12 amino acids long. The germline V and J ends were trimmed by 7 bases and 5 bases, with 15 bases remaining between them. The CDR3 coding sequence is TGCAGTGTCCGACAGGGAGGACACGAGCAGTACTTC. It codes for CSVRQGGHEQYF.

Remarks on this clonotype: The junction differs from germline at one of its ends, possibly a read error. This chain uses TRBV18 with TRBJ2-7; perhaps TRBD2 as D (5 bases). The CDR3 extends over 12 amino acids. The germline gives CDR1 KGHSH, CDR2 LQKENI. The CDR3 coding sequence is TGTTCCAGCTCAGCGAGGGTAGACGAGCAGTACTTC. This codes for CSSSARVDEQYF. The variable domain in full, with the rest retrieved from reference TRBV18 and TRBJ2-7, is NAGVMQNPRHLVRRRGQEARLRCSPMKGHSHVYWYRQLPEEGLKFMVYLQKENIIDESGMPKERFSAEFPKEGPSILRIQQVVRGDSAAYFCSSSARVDEQYFGPGTRLTVT.

V is TRBV12-3 or TRBV12-4 and J is TRBJ2-1; 11 bases match TRBD2. The CDR3 sequence is 15 residues long. V was clipped by 5 bases and J by 7 bases; unmatched bases: 7. Written as DNA, the CDR3 is TGTGCCAGCAGTCGCCTAGCGGGAGGTATAAATGAGCAGTTCTTC. It codes for CASSRLAGGINEQFF.

The chain joins TRBV7-9 to TRBJ2-2; tentative D call: TRBD2 (6 bases). V dropped 5 bases and J dropped 2 bases, with 12 bases sitting between them. The germline V gene has CDR1 SEHNR and CDR2 FQNEAQ (reference sequence). This CDR3 spans 15 amino acids. CDR3 nucleotide sequence: TGTGCCAGCAGCCCCAGACTAGAAAACACCGGGGAGCTGTTTTTT. This encodes CASSPRLENTGELFF.

The chain couples TRBV4-2 to TRBJ2-3; D is perhaps TRBD2 (6 bases). The germline CDR1 and CDR2 sequences are LGHNA and YNFKEQ. This CDR3 contains 13 residues. V lost 5 bases, J lost 6 bases, and 12 bases lay in between. The CDR3 region has the DNA TGTGCCAGCAGCTATACCGGAGGGGATACGCAGTATTTT. Its protein is CASSYTGGDTQYF.

This clonotype was found a few times. The gene calls are TRBV12-3 or TRBV12-4 and TRBJ2-1, with D hard to call. The CDR3 has 13 residues. Trimming shortened V by 6 bases and J by 4 bases, and 10 bases separated the two germline ends. CDR3 sequence: CASRDDPYNEQFF. Here the CDR3 DNA reads TGTGCCAGCAGGGATGACCCTTACAATGAGCAGTTCTTC.

The chain employs TRBV15 and TRBJ2-7; D is undetermined. The CDR3 loop spans 13 amino acids. In germline, CDR1 is LNHNV, CDR2 YYDKDF (reference sequence). V was cut by 4 bases and J by 2 bases, with 9 bases left in between. Here the CDR3 reads CATSMGHPYEQYF. The CDR3 DNA sequence: TGTGCCACCAGCATGGGTCATCCCTACGAGCAGTACTTC.

V gene TRBV7-9 combines with J gene TRBJ2-3; the D gene could be TRBD1 or TRBD2 (6 bases each). V lost 4 bases and J lost 4, with 15 bases in between. The germline gives CDR1 SEHNR, CDR2 FQNEAQ (reference sequence). The CDR3 loop spans 15 amino acids. The CDR3 DNA follows: TGTGCCAGCAGCTGGGGGGCGACCGCCGCAGATACGCAGTATTTT. It codes for CASSWGATAADTQYF.

The rearrangement links TRBV7-2 to TRBJ2-3; the D call may be TRBD1 or TRBD2 (6 bases each). The CDR3 spans 14 residues. The V and J ends lost 5 bases and 6 bases respectively, with 15 bases between them. The germline V gene has CDR1 SGHTA and CDR2 FQGNSA. DNA of the CDR3: TGTGCCAGCAGCCACTCGGGGGCGGTGGATACGCAGTATTTT. It encodes CASSHSGAVDTQYF.

Of note for this clonotype: A much larger clone is a single base away; this may be a read error. The rearrangement links TRBV29-1 to TRBJ2-1, with D maybe TRBD1 (7 bases). The CDR3 runs 15 residues. Germline CDR1 and CDR2: SQVTM and ANQGSEA. The CDR3 protein is CNGGGGDSSYNEQFF. DNA of the CDR3: TGCAACGGGGGAGGAGGGGACAGCTCCTACAATGAGCAGTTCTTC.

This clonotype came up a few times. The J gene is TRBJ2-5, the V gene TRBV4-1; D is uncertain. The germline V and J ends were trimmed by 0 bases and 5 bases, with 16 bases remaining between them. The CDR3 consists of 16 residues. Germline assignment: CDR1 MGHRA and CDR2 YSYEKL. CDR3 DNA sequence: TGCGCCAGCAGCCAAGATCCGACGGAGCTTTGGGAGACCCAGTACTTC. Its translation is CASSQDPTELWETQYF.

The rearrangement joins TRBV7-8 to TRBJ1-2; D not resolved. The V gene lost 1 base and the J gene lost 3 bases, with 12 bases spanning the gap. The length of the CDR3 is 15 residues. CDR1 and CDR2 from the germline V gene are SGHVS and FQNEAQ. The CDR3 DNA follows: TGTGCCAGCAGCTTAGATGACGGCATCTACTATGGCTACACCTTC. It is translated as CASSLDDGIYYGYTF.